This TCR beta chain was recorded in a study of OX40 agonist ivuxolimab in advanced cancers. Study-wide context: Dose-escalation patients had hepatocellular carcinoma, melanoma, renal cell or head and neck cancer. At 65% to 85% male, the cohort had a mean age of approximately 60 years, ranging from about 23 to 79.

V was pared by 2 bases and J by 8 bases, with 16 bases between. Germline CDR1 and CDR2: SGDLS and YYNGEE. The CDR3 consists of 15 residues. Concerning this clone: Antigen specificity is unknown.

Using immunoSEQ multiplex PCR, the repertoire was profiled, and TCRdb retains in-frame clones only, with some absent. The data show approximately 61,000 clones, 87% seen once. Findings of the study overall: Which antigen the expanded peripheral T cells recognized is unknown. A proportion of nonresponders additionally exhibited low normalized T-cell clonal expansion.

The receptor was derived from an adult with an advanced solid tumor such as melanoma, head and neck, liver or kidney cancer. The sequencing used CD4+ or CD8+ T cells sorted from blood, collected in a trial of the OX40 agonist ivuxolimab. The V gene is TRBV9, the J gene TRBJ1-4, with a tentative D call TRBD1 (5 bases). For the CDR3, the DNA is TGTGCCAGCAGCGTCGGACAAGAAGGGAAGGAAAAACTGTTTTTT. Protein: CASSVGQEGKEKLFF. The full variable domain, completed using reference TRBV9 and TRBJ1-4, is DSGVTQTPKHLITATGQRVTLRCSPRSGDLSVYWYQQSLDQGLQFLIQYYNGEERAKGNILERFSAQQFPDLHSELNLSSLELGDSALYFCASSVGQEGKEKLFFGSGTQLSVL.